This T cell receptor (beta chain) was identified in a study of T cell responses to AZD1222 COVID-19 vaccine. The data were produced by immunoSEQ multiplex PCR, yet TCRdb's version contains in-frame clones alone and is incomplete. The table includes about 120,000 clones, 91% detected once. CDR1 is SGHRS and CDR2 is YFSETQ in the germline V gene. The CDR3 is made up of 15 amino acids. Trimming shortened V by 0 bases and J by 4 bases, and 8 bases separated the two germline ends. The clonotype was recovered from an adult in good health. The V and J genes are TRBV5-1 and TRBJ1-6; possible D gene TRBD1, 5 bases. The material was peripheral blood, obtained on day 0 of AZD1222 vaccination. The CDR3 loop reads CASSLAGGYNSPLHF. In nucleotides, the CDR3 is TGCGCCAGCAGCTTGGCCGGGGGGTATAATTCACCCCTCCACTTT.